Listed here are 22 T cell receptor beta chains from one sample, sequenced in a study of monozygotic twins with inflammatory bowel disease. TCRdb reworked the 5' RACE reads into one entry per CDR3 protein, no DNA. Its listing shows approximately 400,000 distinct CDR3 sequences. Material for sequencing was blood. These receptors were collected from a human donor with ulcerative colitis or Crohn's disease, or a healthy co-twin of an affected twin (not recorded which).

The chain employs TRBV5-6 and TRBJ1-2; the D call of TRBD1 rests on TCRdb alone, since no DNA is present to check it. Germline CDR1 and CDR2: SGHDT and YYEEEE. This CDR3 is built from 15 residues. This CDR3 is CASSRSGTVNYGYTF.

V and J are TRBV5-1 and TRBJ1-1. The CDR3 runs 14 residues. The V gene's germline CDR1 is SGHRS and CDR2 YFSETQ. This chain's CDR3 is CASSLRHGDTEAFF.

The chain is built from TRBV18 and TRBJ1-4; lacking DNA, the TRBD1 call made by TCRdb goes unchecked. Germline-derived CDR1 and CDR2 are KGHSH and LQKENI. This CDR3 comprises 14 residues. CDR3 residues: CASSPPPGREKLFF.

The chain carries TRBV28 and TRBJ2-3; TCRdb's D gene call, TRBD2, goes unchecked for lack of DNA. The germline gives CDR1 MDHEN, CDR2 SYDVKM. CDR3 length equals 16 residues. The CDR3 here is CASSLGSGAYTDTQYF.

The rearrangement uses TRBV5-1 and TRBJ2-1; TCRdb gives TRBD2 as the D gene, but with no DNA this cannot be confirmed. Germline-derived CDR1 and CDR2 are SGHRS and YFSETQ. The CDR3 sequence is 19 residues long. CDR3 residues: CASSPIRTSGRRGDNEQFF.

The chain uses TRBV3-1 and TRBJ2-7. Germline CDR1 LGHDT, CDR2 YNNKEL (reference sequence). The CDR3 loop spans 14 amino acids. CDR3 residues: CASSESWIHYEQYF.

The CDR3 sequence: CASSGGERGHEQYF. The V call is TRBV7-2, the J call TRBJ2-7; TCRdb lists TRBD1, though no DNA is available to test this call. Per the germline V gene, CDR1 is SGHTA and CDR2 is FQGNSA. This CDR3 contains 14 residues.

The rearrangement links TRBV20-1 to TRBJ2-3; no DNA is available, so the TRBD1 call from TCRdb remains unchecked. The CDR3 consists of 14 residues. Germline-derived CDR1 and CDR2 are DFQATT and SNEGSKA (reference sequence). The CDR3 here is CSGRQDHLTDTQYF.

The genes are TRBV5-4 and TRBJ2-1; TCRdb indicates TRBD2, and absent DNA this call remains unverified. Germline V gene sequence: CDR1 SGHNT, CDR2 YYREEE (reference sequence). The CDR3 consists of 14 residues. The CDR3 loop reads CASSSPSGSNEQFF.

The rearrangement joins TRBV10-3 to TRBJ2-3; TCRdb designates TRBD1, a call that cannot be tested without DNA. This CDR3 has 13 amino acids. CDR1 and CDR2 from the germline V gene are ENHRY and SYGVKD. Here the CDR3 reads CATSGQGSDTQYF.

V and J are TRBV5-1 and TRBJ2-7. The CDR3 runs to 12 residues. Germline values: CDR1 SGHRS, CDR2 YFSETQ. The CDR3 protein is CASSLYPSEQYF.

The rearrangement uses TRBV12-3 or TRBV12-4 and TRBJ2-1; TCRdb reports TRBD2, a call that lacks DNA to check it against. This CDR3 is 19 amino acids long. The CDR3 sequence: CASSLTHHILAGSYNEQFF.

The chain has TRBV2 and TRBJ1-2; without DNA, the TCRdb call of TRBD1 cannot be checked. The germline V gene encodes CDR1 SNHLY and CDR2 FYNNEI. This CDR3 spans 13 amino acids. CDR3 residues: CASRDDRKDGYTF.

This sequence joins TRBV9 and TRBJ2-2; there is no DNA to check the TCRdb D call of TRBD1. The CDR3 is 15 residues long. Germline V lookup: CDR1 SGDLS, CDR2 YYNGEE. This chain's CDR3 is CASSAWGGSVGELFF.

The V and J genes are TRBV7-2 and TRBJ2-7; TCRdb indicates TRBD1, and absent DNA this call remains unverified. The germline V gene encodes CDR1 SGHTA and CDR2 FQGNSA. CDR3 length equals 15 residues. CDR3: CASSLYPGNKYEQYF.

The V and J genes are TRBV5-4 and TRBJ1-2. CDR3 size: 12 residues. Looked up from germline, CDR1 is SGHNT and CDR2 is YYREEE (reference sequence). The CDR3 spells CASSLEVGDATF.

The chain couples TRBV2 to TRBJ1-1; TCRdb outputs TRBD1, but without DNA this stays unchecked. The CDR3 covers 15 residues. Germline-derived CDR1 and CDR2 are SNHLY and FYNNEI. CDR3: CASRAQGLRDTEAFF.

CDR3 protein: CASSWPRGGWNEQFF. The chain has TRBV6-2 or TRBV6-3 and TRBJ2-1; there is no DNA to check the TCRdb D call of TRBD2. CDR1 and CDR2 from the germline V gene are MNHEY and SVGEGT. There are 15 residues in the CDR3.

The gene calls are TRBV9 and TRBJ2-3; no DNA is available, so the TRBD1 call from TCRdb remains unchecked. CDR3 length: 15 amino acids. From germline, CDR1 is SGDLS and CDR2 YYNGEE. CDR3: CASSVPGQTTDTQYF.

The chain couples TRBV5-6 to TRBJ2-1; TCRdb's D call of TRBD2 is untestable without DNA. Looked up from germline, CDR1 is SGHDT and CDR2 is YYEEEE. The CDR3 is 16 amino acids. This CDR3 reads CASSAGLAAGEGEQFF.

This rearrangement joins TRBV6-2 or TRBV6-3 to TRBJ2-7; TCRdb names TRBD2, which stays unverified in the absence of DNA. Germline CDR1 is MNHEY and CDR2 is SVGEGT. This CDR3 has 19 amino acids. The CDR3 reads CASSYPVASGADSTYEQYF.

The rearrangement links TRBV5-1 to TRBJ2-3. The CDR3 sequence is 14 residues long. Germline V gene sequence: CDR1 SGHRS, CDR2 YFSETQ. The chain's CDR3 is CASSLVADTDTQYF.